This TCR beta chain is drawn from a study of human T cells and chemical hapten exposure (dated by TCRdb to about 2021). Study-wide context: For sensitization, 2% DPC in acetone was applied to a roughly 2 cm by roughly 2 cm area of upper inner arm skin. Weekly therapeutic DPC doses were additionally applied to the scalp of patients throughout the roughly 25-week study period. Patch tests used Finn chambers with 0.01% DPC on the upper back, scored after 6 days by International Contact Dermatitis Research Group standards. Alopecia areata with under or over 50% scalp involvement, alopecia totalis and alopecia universalis were represented in the patient cohort, which was mostly female. Libraries were pooled for sequencing, and per-sample TCR yields varied mainly because of small differences in library volumes within the pool. This study followed changes in the peripheral blood TCR repertoire in vivo during primary and secondary sensitization of alopecia patients to the hapten diphenylcyclopropenone (DPC). Patient blood was sampled pre-sensitization (week 0) and at 2, 6 and about 24 weeks after DPC sensitization. Blood for TCR sequencing was provided by twenty-nine alopecia patients at one to four time points (pre-sensitization, 2, 6 and 24 weeks). Study-wide findings and limitations: Repeated subsampling changed both the strength of the expansion versus patch-test correlation and the threshold at which that correlation became significant. Alopecia, a presumed autoimmune disease, was present in all patients, so the immune response of the patients might differ from that of healthy individuals. DPC sensitization did not change how many TCRs were above 1 in 1000 frequency, and no evidence was found of alterations in global repertoire structure. The number of PT1 expanded TCRs positively correlated with patch test score, significant at thresholds 8, 16 and 32 but not 4. Expanded TCRs formed significantly more large CDR3 similarity clusters than pre-sensitization or healthy control sets, consistent with antigen-driven responses.

In its sample, this clonotype was seen many times. What this receptor recognizes is not known. The input lacks base qualities; no much larger clone sits a single base away. The library was obtained by RACE. The sample was run on a NextSeq 500. During library preparation, unique molecular identifiers were attached to individual cDNA molecules so that TCRs could be counted quantitatively and reproducibly. Both TCR alpha and TCR beta chains were sequenced from each blood RNA sample. The study's own analysis went as follows. Samples had a median of around 92,000 TCRs, with a range from roughly 20,000 to 700,000. V, J and CDR3 annotation of the TCR reads was performed with the Decombinator software suite. For the PS versus PT1 abundance plots, all samples were subsampled to the same number of TCRs (28,000). Expanded TCRs were defined as absent before sensitization and observed at least eight times at the 2-week time point. In-frame beta chains were kept once TCRdb had trimmed the public reads at Q25 with fastp and called clones with MiXCR. Rows are unified per CDR3 protein, each entry keeping the most common DNA and genes. The V and J calls follow TCRdb's processing rather than the paper's. The sample profile shows roughly 380,000 distinct CDR3 sequences; roughly 5.3% of them were found once. The leading ten clones occupy 2.6% of the sample.

The time point tag for this specimen amounts to: pre-sensitization, week 0. The treatment or condition label on this specimen signifies: therapeutic diphenylcyclopropenone sensitization with weekly scalp DPC. At each patch-test visit, blood was drawn before the patch test was applied. Patients were eligible if aged 18 to 70, diagnosed with alopecia and judged suitable for DPC therapy, and pregnant patients were excluded. Total RNA was extracted from unfractionated whole blood collected in Tempus Blood RNA tubes. This sequence originates from a woman in her forties or fifties with alopecia areata. Some clones in this sample may be carry-over from other donors' samples. This material consisted of whole blood, taken in connection with sensitization to the hapten diphenylcyclopropenone (DPC).

Here the CDR3 is given as CASSLESLGKYYGYTF. The nucleotides are TGTGCCAGCAGCTTAGAAAGTTTAGGGAAGTACTATGGCTACACCTTC. The chain is encoded by TRBV7-9 joined to TRBJ1-2; no D gene can be assigned with confidence. The CDR3 sequence holds 16 residues, the cysteine and phenylalanine included. Solely the CDR3 DNA is kept, with 48 bases framed from the first base. V and J lose 1 base and 3 bases, and a span of 15 bases separates them. In the germline V gene (reference sequence), CDR1 corresponds to SEHNR and CDR2 to FQNEAQ. Extended through the reference TRBV7-9 and TRBJ1-2 proteins, this CDR3 yields the full variable domain: DTGVSQNPRHKITKRGQNVTFRCDPISEHNRLYWYRQTLGQGPEFLTYFQNEAQLEKSRLLSDRFSAERPKGSFSTLEIQRTEQGDSAMYLCASSLESLGKYYGYTFGSGTRLTVV.